These 13 T cell receptor beta chains were all obtained from the same sample, sequenced in a study of beta chain features in type 1 diabetes. Study-wide results and caveats: The study found moderately but significantly shorter TCRB CDR3s in all four CD4+ subsets of Type 1 diabetes patients.

Every bit of the isolated RNA underwent reverse transcription, so sequencing read expressed TCRB transcripts. The table came from immunoSEQ multiplex PCR; TCRdb's copy has only in-frame clones and leaves some out. This table holds roughly 730,000 clones, around an eighth found once. No antigen has been identified for these receptors. The sequencing input was naive CD4+ T cells from blood. Receptor source: a man younger than 35 with type 1 diabetes.

The rearrangement uses TRBV6-1 and TRBJ1-2, with D possibly being TRBD1 (5 bases). This CDR3 spans 13 amino acids. The V gene lost 7 bases and the J gene lost 1 base, with 10 bases spanning the gap. Germline assignment: CDR1 MNHNS and CDR2 SASEGT. The chain's CDR3 is CASKSRDNYGYTF. The CDR3 nucleotides read TGTGCCAGCAAGTCCAGGGATAACTATGGCTACACCTTC.

The chain's CDR3 is CASSDFGLSSYEQYF. The DNA of the CDR3 is TGTGCCAGCAGTGATTTTGGCTTGAGCTCCTACGAGCAGTACTTC. V gene TRBV2 combines with J gene TRBJ2-7; no reliable D call. The CDR3 has 15 residues. Germline CDR1 reads SNHLY; CDR2 reads FYNNEI. The V end was cut by 3 bases, the J end by 0 bases, with 12 bases between.

A few counts support this clone. For the CDR3, the DNA is TGTGCCAGCCAAGAGAGACAGGGTATATCTGGGGCCAACGTCCTGACTTTC. This translates into CASQERQGISGANVLTF. V is TRBV28 and J is TRBJ2-6; 7 positions match TRBD1. The V segment lost 8 bases and the J segment 1 base; nucleotides outside the gene matches: 11. The CDR3 is 17 amino acids. The germline V gene encodes CDR1 MDHEN and CDR2 SYDVKM. Full variable domain (outside the CDR3, taken from reference TRBV28 and TRBJ2-6): DVKVTQSSRYLVKRTGEKVFLECVQDMDHENMFWYRQDPGLGLRLIYFSYDVKMKEKGDIPEGYSVSREKKERFSLILESASTNQTSMYLCASQERQGISGANVLTFGAGSRLTVL.

The chain links TRBV2 to TRBJ2-2; possibly TRBD1 or TRBD2 for D (5 bases each). Trimming cost V 5 bases and J 1 base, with 11 bases left between them. This CDR3 is built from 15 residues. CDR1 is SNHLY and CDR2 is FYNNEI in the germline V gene. The chain's CDR3 is CASSFGGMNTGELFF. The CDR3 DNA follows: TGTGCCAGCAGTTTTGGGGGAATGAACACCGGGGAGCTGTTTTTT.

The V gene is TRBV7-9, the J gene TRBJ1-1; 8 nucleotides align to TRBD1. CDR3 length equals 15 residues. Germline-derived CDR1 and CDR2 are SEHNR and FQNEAQ (reference sequence). V shed 5 bases and J 0 bases; nucleotides not matched to a gene: 5. CDR3 nucleotide sequence: TGTGCCAGCAGCCAACAGACAGGGGTGAACACTGAAGCTTTCTTT. It translates to CASSQQTGVNTEAFF.

The chain links TRBV2 to TRBJ2-5; perhaps TRBD2 as D (6 bases). The V end lost 1 base, the J end lost 1 base, and 13 bases lay between the germline ends. Germline V gives CDR1 SNHLY, CDR2 FYNNEI. The CDR3 is 16 residues long. The DNA of the CDR3 is TGTGCCAGCAGTGAAGTTGGCGGGGTCACCCAAGAGACCCAGTACTTC. This codes for CASSEVGGVTQETQYF.

The rearrangement links TRBV7-2 to TRBJ1-1; TRBD1 might be the D (6 bases). CDR1 and CDR2 from the germline V gene are SGHTA and FQGNSA. The V and J ends lost 4 bases and 0 bases respectively, with 18 bases between them. This CDR3 spans 17 amino acids. CDR3 region: CASSSYRAVGMNTEAFF. The CDR3 DNA sequence: TGTGCCAGCAGCTCCTACAGGGCCGTGGGTATGAACACTGAAGCTTTCTTT.

The gene calls are TRBV5-4 and TRBJ2-1; TRBD2 agrees at 12 bases. Trimming took 1 base from V and 7 from J; bases not matched to a gene: 18. CDR1 and CDR2 (germline): SGHNT, YYREEE (reference sequence). The CDR3 is 20 residues long. Written as DNA, the CDR3 is TGTGCCAGCAGCTTGAGGTTAGGGCTAGCGGGGGGGGCGAGTCTGAATGAGCAGTTCTTC. It codes for CASSLRLGLAGGASLNEQFF. Complete variable domain (other parts from reference TRBV5-4 and TRBJ2-1): ETGVTQSPTHLIKTRGQQVTLRCSSQSGHNTVSWYQQALGQGPQFIFQYYREEENGRGNFPPRFSGLQFPNYSSELNVNALELDDSALYLCASSLRLGLAGGASLNEQFFGPGTRLTVL.

This clone was observed a handful of times. CDR3 sequence: CSVNEGTNTGELFF. The CDR3 coding sequence is TGCAGCGTTAATGAGGGGACGAACACCGGGGAGCTGTTTTTT. This chain uses TRBV29-1 with TRBJ2-2; D may correspond to TRBD1 or TRBD2 (5 bases each). From germline, CDR1 is SQVTM and CDR2 ANQGSEA. The CDR3 consists of 14 residues. Trimming shortened V by 5 bases and J by 0 bases, and 10 bases separated the two germline ends.

The table lists this clone with a few counts. The chain couples TRBV11-2 to TRBJ2-1; 8 bases line up with TRBD2. Germline V lookup: CDR1 SGHAT, CDR2 FQNNGV. CDR3 size: 15 residues. The trim removed 3 bases at V and 4 bases at J, leaving 5 bases unmatched. The CDR3 loop is CASSFGLAWYNEQFF. In DNA, the CDR3 is TGTGCCAGCAGCTTCGGACTAGCTTGGTACAATGAGCAGTTCTTC.

This clone was detected only a few times. The chain recombines TRBV19 with TRBJ1-5; 8 positions match TRBD1. Per the germline V gene, CDR1 is LNHDA and CDR2 is SQIVND (reference sequence). This CDR3 is 13 amino acids long. V trimming: 8 bases; J trimming: 4 bases; junction bases outside the gene matches: 4. The CDR3 region is CASHRGANQPQHF. CDR3 DNA sequence: TGTGCCAGTCACAGGGGGGCTAATCAGCCCCAGCATTTT.

In this sample, this clone turned up a few times. The J gene is TRBJ1-3, the V gene TRBV28, with 7 bases aligning to TRBD1. Trimming took 4 bases from V and 9 from J; bases not matched to a gene: 12. This CDR3 has 15 amino acids. In germline, CDR1 is MDHEN, CDR2 SYDVKM. Written as DNA, the CDR3 is TGTGCCAGCAGTTCAGCCGACAGGGAAGTGGGCACCATATATTTT. Protein: CASSSADREVGTIYF.

The rearrangement uses TRBV25-1 and TRBJ2-4; D possibly corresponds to TRBD1 (6 bases). CDR3 length: 16 amino acids. The germline V gene has CDR1 MGHDK and CDR2 SYGVNS. V lost 6 bases, J lost 5 bases, and 20 bases lay in between. CDR3 bases: TGTGCCAGCAGCCCTTTAGGGGCAGGGGTCGAAAACATTCAGTACTTC. Amino acid sequence: CASSPLGAGVENIQYF.